The source of this T cell receptor (beta chain) is a study of blood T cell repertoires in COVID-19. Study in general: Whether acute or convalescent, the COVID-19 samples came from the United States, Italy and Spain. PBMCs, B-cell-depleted T cells, or T cells were the source of the cDNA or gDNA that made up the material.

Study processing details: Amplification with reference gene primers provided the estimates of nucleated cell counts. The repertoire was sequenced with immunoSEQ multiplex PCR; TCRdb's copy has only in-frame clones and lacks some. V and J calls and clone size are those listed in that table; D and trimming were worked out from the DNA. The table includes approximately 150,000 clones, approximately 80% detected once. J lost 1 base, V lost 7 bases, and 9 bases had no gene match. Germline CDR1 SEHNR, CDR2 FQNEAQ (reference sequence). This CDR3 spans 15 amino acids. Categorization into cohorts depended on clinical history that participants reported.

The sequenced sample consisted of PBMCs or T cells enriched from blood (not recorded which). The gene calls are TRBV7-9 and TRBJ1-1, with 7 nucleotides matching TRBD1. This receptor was identified in a man aged 65 to 79 who had been exposed to COVID-19. CDR3 in DNA: TGTGCCAGCATCCACCCGGGACAGTCGAACACTGAAGCTTTCTTT. Its translation is CASIHPGQSNTEAFF.